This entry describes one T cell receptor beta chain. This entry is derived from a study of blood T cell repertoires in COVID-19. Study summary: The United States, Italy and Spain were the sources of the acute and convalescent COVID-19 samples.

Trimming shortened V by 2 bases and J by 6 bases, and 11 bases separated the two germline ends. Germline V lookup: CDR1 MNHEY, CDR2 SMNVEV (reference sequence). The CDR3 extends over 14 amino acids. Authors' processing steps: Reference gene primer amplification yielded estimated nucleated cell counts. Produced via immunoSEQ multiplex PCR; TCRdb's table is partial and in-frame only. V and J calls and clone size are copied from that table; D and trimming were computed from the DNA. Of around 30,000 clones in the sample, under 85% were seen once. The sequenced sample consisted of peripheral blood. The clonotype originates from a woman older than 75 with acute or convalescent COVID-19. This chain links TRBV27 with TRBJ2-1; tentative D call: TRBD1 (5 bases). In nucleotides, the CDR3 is TGTGCCAGCAGTTTAGGCGGAAGGGGCAATGAGCAGTTCTTC. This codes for CASSLGGRGNEQFF.